These 20 T cell receptor beta chains were all obtained from the same sample, sequenced in a study of ipilimumab plus nivolumab after autologous stem cell transplantation. Clones were sequenced by immunoSEQ multiplex PCR, and TCRdb holds only the in-frame ones, with some missing. The sample carries roughly 16,000 clones, 81% recorded once. The sample consisted of PBMCs, taken in a trial of ipilimumab plus nivolumab as post-transplant consolidation. These receptors all come from a male donor with diffuse large B-cell lymphoma.

CDR3 in amino acids: CSVAGTSYSTDTQYF. CDR3 nucleotide sequence: TGCAGCGTGGCCGGGACTAGTTATAGCACAGATACGCAGTATTTT. This chain connects TRBV29-1 to TRBJ2-3, with TRBD2 identical over 8 bases. The V segment lost 6 bases and the J segment 0 bases; nucleotides outside the gene matches: 8. The germline V gene has CDR1 SQVTM and CDR2 ANQGSEA. The CDR3 contains 15 residues.

The chain carries TRBV29-1 and TRBJ2-1, with 7 bases matching TRBD2. V shed 8 bases, J shed 3 bases, and the junction held 13 bases outside the gene matches. The CDR3 totals 15 residues. The germline V gene encodes CDR1 SQVTM and CDR2 ANQGSEA. The CDR3: CSYLSGGYDYNEQFF. The CDR3 nucleotides are TGCAGCTACTTGTCGGGGGGTTACGACTACAATGAGCAGTTCTTC.

The chain recombines TRBV30 with TRBJ1-4, with 11 bases aligning to TRBD1. After removal of 8 bases from V and 8 bases from J, the junction contained 13 bases not matched to a gene. Germline assignment: CDR1 GTSNPN and CDR2 SVGIG (reference sequence). The CDR3 totals 15 residues. The CDR3 coding sequence is TGTGCCCGCGGACAGGGGGCTCGGTTGAGGGAAAAACTGTTTTTT. It translates to CARGQGARLREKLFF.

The CDR3 DNA follows: TGTGCCAGCAGTGAAGCGCTGGCGGGAGTAGAGACCCAGTACTTC. This gives the protein CASSEALAGVETQYF. The chain recombines TRBV2 with TRBJ2-5, with 7 bases matching TRBD2. Per germline, CDR1 SNHLY and CDR2 FYNNEI. CDR3 size: 15 residues. Trimming removed 0 bases from V and 4 bases from J; junction bases left unmatched: 5.

The CDR3 here is CASSGWWGYTF. The DNA for the CDR3 is TGTGCCAGCAGTGGCTGGTGGGGCTACACCTTC. This chain uses TRBV6-1 with TRBJ1-2; D is unclear. The germline gives CDR1 MNHNS, CDR2 SASEGT. The V gene lost 4 bases and the J gene lost 8 bases, with 8 bases spanning the gap. The CDR3 spans 11 residues.

V gene TRBV7-7 combines with J gene TRBJ2-1, with D perhaps matching TRBD1 or TRBD2 (5 bases each). Trimming removed 5 bases from V and 10 bases from J, with 15 bases in between. CDR3 length: 13 amino acids. CDR1 is SSHAT, CDR2 FNYEAQ, per germline (reference sequence). CDR3 sequence reads: CASSVGTGREQFF. The CDR3 DNA follows: TGTGCCAGCAGCGTTGGGACGGGCCGCGAGCAGTTCTTC.

V is TRBV19 and J is TRBJ2-1; 8 nucleotides line up with TRBD2. The CDR3 consists of 13 residues. Looked up from germline, CDR1 is LNHDA and CDR2 is SQIVND (reference sequence). Trimming removed 1 base from V and 10 bases from J; junction bases left unmatched: 3. The CDR3 coding sequence is TGTGCCAGTAGTATAGCGGGAGGGCCCGAGCAGTTCTTC. Translated, it gives CASSIAGGPEQFF.

The J gene is TRBJ2-3, the V gene TRBV5-1; D possibly corresponds to TRBD2 (6 bases). Trimming shortened V by 2 bases and J by 0 bases, and 16 bases separated the two germline ends. The CDR3 is 17 residues long. Germline V gene sequence: CDR1 SGHRS, CDR2 YFSETQ. DNA for the CDR3: TGCGCCAGCAGCTTTGGCGGGGCCCCCCTTAGCACAGATACGCAGTATTTT. The encoded protein is CASSFGGAPLSTDTQYF.

The J gene is TRBJ2-3, the V gene TRBV10-2; unclear D gene. Germline-derived CDR1 and CDR2 are WSHSY and SAAADI. CDR3 size: 12 residues. With 6 bases removed from V and 3 bases from J, the gap between germline ends came to 7 bases. The CDR3, as DNA: TGCGCCAGCAGCGAGGATACAGATACGCAGTATTTT. Translated, it gives CASSEDTDTQYF.

This chain joins TRBV19 and TRBJ1-3; TRBD1 is a possible D gene (6 bases). The CDR3 is 14 amino acids. Germline CDR1 is LNHDA and CDR2 is SQIVND (reference sequence). Trimming shortened V by 7 bases and J by 2 bases, and 12 bases separated the two germline ends. The CDR3 reads CASTYRETGNTIYF. CDR3 sequence (DNA): TGTGCCAGTACCTACAGGGAGACTGGAAACACCATATATTTT.

J is TRBJ2-7 and V is TRBV27; TRBD2 is a possible D gene (5 bases). The V end lost 3 bases, the J end lost 2 bases, and 11 bases lay between the germline ends. The germline gives CDR1 MNHEY, CDR2 SMNVEV (reference sequence). The CDR3 has 14 amino acids. CDR3 sequence reads: CASSFSRGTYEQYF. The CDR3 bases are TGTGCCAGCAGTTTTAGCCGGGGAACCTACGAGCAGTACTTC.

The chain is built from TRBV5-1 and TRBJ1-2, with a weak D call TRBD1 (6 bases). Germline-derived CDR1 and CDR2 are SGHRS and YFSETQ. Trimming removed 2 bases from V and 2 bases from J, with 16 bases in between. CDR3 size: 16 residues. CDR3 amino acids: CASSLGWGLENYGYTF. The DNA of the CDR3 is TGCGCCAGCAGCTTAGGTTGGGGGCTCGAAAACTATGGCTACACCTTC.

This clone was counted a single time. The chain links TRBV18 to TRBJ2-7; D is possibly TRBD1 (5 bases). Between the trimmed V and J ends, which lost 6 bases and 6 bases, there was a span of 18 bases. This CDR3 region has 14 residues. In germline, CDR1 is KGHSH, CDR2 LQKENI. The CDR3 here is CASSLGQAMGEQYF. The CDR3 nucleotides read TGTGCCAGCTCTTTAGGACAAGCCATGGGCGAGCAGTACTTC.

The chain recombines TRBV4-1 with TRBJ1-4; no firm D call. The CDR3 extends over 15 amino acids. Trimming cost V 6 bases and J 0 bases, with 11 bases left between them. CDR1 is MGHRA, CDR2 YSYEKL, per germline. The CDR3 DNA reads TGCGCCAGCAGTCTCCCCCGAGCAACTAATGAAAAACTGTTTTTT. It codes for CASSLPRATNEKLFF.

This clone was detected once. J is TRBJ1-3 and V is TRBV9; a possible D gene is TRBD1 (6 bases). From germline, CDR1 is SGDLS and CDR2 YYNGEE. Trimming stripped 3 bases from V and 1 base from J, with 11 bases between. This CDR3 comprises 15 residues. CDR3 in amino acids: CASSAHQGSGNTIYF. In DNA form, the CDR3 reads TGTGCCAGCAGCGCGCATCAGGGGTCTGGAAACACCATATATTTT.

The chain links TRBV30 to TRBJ2-2, with 7 bases identical to TRBD1. Germline V gene lookup returns CDR1 GTSNPN and CDR2 SVGIG (reference sequence). V trimming: 4 bases; J trimming: 1 base; junction bases outside the gene matches: 3. This CDR3 is 14 amino acids long. Here the CDR3 reads CAWIRQGNTGELFF. The CDR3 DNA reads TGTGCCTGGATTAGACAGGGGAACACCGGGGAGCTGTTTTTT.

The chain couples TRBV6-1 to TRBJ1-3; D is unresolved. Trimming left V 1 base short and J 1 base short, with 8 bases between. The length of the CDR3 is 15 residues. Germline V gene sequence: CDR1 MNHNS, CDR2 SASEGT. In DNA form, the CDR3 reads TGTGCCAGCAGTGAAGGTTGGACGTCTGGAAACACCATATATTTT. It translates to CASSEGWTSGNTIYF.

This chain connects TRBV6-6 to TRBJ1-1; D ambiguous. CDR1 and CDR2 (germline): MNHNY, SVGAGI (reference sequence). The ends were cut back, 7 bases at V and 3 bases at J, with 15 bases in the middle. This CDR3 comprises 14 residues. The CDR3 sequence: CASTDSGSDTEAFF. CDR3 DNA sequence: TGTGCCAGCACCGACTCTGGGTCAGACACTGAAGCTTTCTTT.

V usage is TRBV5-6 and J usage is TRBJ2-1; 12 bases fit TRBD2. V gave up 3 bases and J gave up 5 bases; unmatched junction bases: 0. Germline V gene lookup returns CDR1 SGHDT and CDR2 YYEEEE. The CDR3 contains 14 residues. The CDR3 region has the DNA TGTGCCAGCAGCTGGACTAGCGGGGACAATGAGCAGTTCTTC. Encoded protein: CASSWTSGDNEQFF.

CDR3 in DNA: TGTGCCAGCAGCTTTGGCCTAGCTAACTATGGCTACACCTTC. Amino acids: CASSFGLANYGYTF. The chain couples TRBV5-4 to TRBJ1-2; D is ambiguous. Trimming pared 2 bases from V and 0 bases from J, leaving 8 bases between. The germline V gene has CDR1 SGHNT and CDR2 YYREEE (reference sequence). This CDR3 is built from 14 residues.